The text below deals with one T cell receptor (beta chain). Antigen specificity is unknown. The V gene's germline CDR1 is SGDLS and CDR2 YYNGEE. The CDR3 runs 14 residues. V was clipped by 0 bases and J by 15 bases; unmatched bases: 7. This entry is derived from a study of T cell responses to AZD1222 COVID-19 vaccine. The data were produced by immunoSEQ multiplex PCR, yet TCRdb's version contains in-frame clones alone and is incomplete. This table has 160,000 or so clones, almost 90% appearing once. Study-level points and caveats: Reportedly, nearly half the spike-specific TCRs target unmutated variant regions.

The chain employs TRBV9 and TRBJ2-1, with TRBD2 identical over 12 bases. The clonotype was recovered from an adult in good health. The sequenced sample was peripheral blood, obtained on day 0 of AZD1222 vaccination. The CDR3 nucleotides are TGTGCCAGCAGCGTAGTTGGGACTAGCGGGTCCCTGTTCTTC. It codes for CASSVVGTSGSLFF.